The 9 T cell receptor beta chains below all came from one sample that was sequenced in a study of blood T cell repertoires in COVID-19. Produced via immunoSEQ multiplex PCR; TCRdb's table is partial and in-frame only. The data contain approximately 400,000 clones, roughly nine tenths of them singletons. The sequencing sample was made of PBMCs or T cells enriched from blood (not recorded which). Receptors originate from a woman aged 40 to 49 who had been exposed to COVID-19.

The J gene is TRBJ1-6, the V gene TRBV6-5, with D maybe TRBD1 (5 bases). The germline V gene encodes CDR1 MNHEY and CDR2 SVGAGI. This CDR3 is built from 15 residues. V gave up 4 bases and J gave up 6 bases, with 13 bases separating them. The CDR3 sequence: CASSWGGASNSPLHF. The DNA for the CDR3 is TGTGCCAGCAGTTGGGGGGGAGCATCTAATTCACCCCTCCACTTT.

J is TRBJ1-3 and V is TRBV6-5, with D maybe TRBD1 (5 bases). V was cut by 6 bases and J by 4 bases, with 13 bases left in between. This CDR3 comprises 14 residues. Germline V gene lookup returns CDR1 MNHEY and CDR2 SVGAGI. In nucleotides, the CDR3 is TGTGCCAGCAGCGTCGACAGAATGGGAAACACCATATATTTT. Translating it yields CASSVDRMGNTIYF.

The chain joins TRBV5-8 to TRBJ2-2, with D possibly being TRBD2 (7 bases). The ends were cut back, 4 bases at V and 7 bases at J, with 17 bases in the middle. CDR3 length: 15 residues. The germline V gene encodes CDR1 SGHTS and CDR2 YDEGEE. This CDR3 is CASSMNGGRGGELFF. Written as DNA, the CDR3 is TGTGCCAGCAGCATGAACGGGGGGCGCGGCGGGGAGCTGTTTTTT.

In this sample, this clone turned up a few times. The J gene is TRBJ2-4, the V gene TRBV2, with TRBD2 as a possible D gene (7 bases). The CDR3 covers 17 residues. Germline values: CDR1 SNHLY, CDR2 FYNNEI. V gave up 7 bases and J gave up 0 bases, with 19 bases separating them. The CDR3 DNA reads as TGTGCCAGCACTCATGGGGGGGGCAGCCTAGCCAAAAACATTCAGTACTTC. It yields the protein CASTHGGGSLAKNIQYF.

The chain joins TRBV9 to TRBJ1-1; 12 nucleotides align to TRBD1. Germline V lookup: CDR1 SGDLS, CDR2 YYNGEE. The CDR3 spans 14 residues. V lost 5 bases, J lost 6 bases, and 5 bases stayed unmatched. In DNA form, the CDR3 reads TGTGCCAGCAGGACGGGACAGGGGGCTTCTGAAGCTTTCTTT. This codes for CASRTGQGASEAFF.

This CDR3 is CASSLGGRQPQHF. CDR3 DNA sequence: TGTGCCAGCAGCTTAGGGGGGCGTCAGCCCCAGCATTTT. The V call is TRBV11-2, the J call TRBJ1-5; D may be TRBD1 (6 bases). The CDR3 loop spans 13 amino acids. CDR1 is SGHAT and CDR2 is FQNNGV in the germline V gene. Between the trimmed V and J ends, which lost 1 base and 6 bases, there was a span of 7 bases. The full variable domain, rest sourced from reference TRBV11-2 and TRBJ1-5, is EAGVAQSPRYKIIEKRQSVAFWCNPISGHATLYWYQQILGQGPKLLIQFQNNGVVDDSQLPKDRFSAERLKGVDSTLKIQPAKLEDSAVYLCASSLGGRQPQHFGDGTRLSIL.

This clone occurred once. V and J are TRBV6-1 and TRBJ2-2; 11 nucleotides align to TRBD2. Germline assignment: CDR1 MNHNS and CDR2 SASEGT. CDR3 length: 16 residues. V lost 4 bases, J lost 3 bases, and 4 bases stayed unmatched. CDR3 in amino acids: CASSGRLAGYTGELFF. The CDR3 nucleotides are TGTGCCAGCAGTGGTCGACTAGCGGGATACACCGGGGAGCTGTTTTTT.

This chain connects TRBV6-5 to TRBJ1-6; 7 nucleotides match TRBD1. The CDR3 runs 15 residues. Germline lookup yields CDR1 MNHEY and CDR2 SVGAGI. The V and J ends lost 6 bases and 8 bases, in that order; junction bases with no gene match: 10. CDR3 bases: TGTGCCAGCAGACCCGACAGGGTTCGGGATTCACCCCTCCACTTT. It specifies CASRPDRVRDSPLHF.

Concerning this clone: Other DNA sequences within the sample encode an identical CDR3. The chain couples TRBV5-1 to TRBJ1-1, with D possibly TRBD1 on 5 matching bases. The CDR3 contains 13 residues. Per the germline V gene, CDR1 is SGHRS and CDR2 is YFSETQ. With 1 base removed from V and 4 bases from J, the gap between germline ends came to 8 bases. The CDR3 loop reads CASSLRGPTEAFF. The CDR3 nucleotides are TGCGCCAGCAGCTTGAGGGGCCCCACTGAAGCTTTCTTT.